These 9 T cell receptor beta chains originate from one sample sequenced in a study of cytomegalovirus exposure and HLA in healthy donors. Primers included in the PCR were 60 Vbeta and 13 Jbeta primers. Profiling relied on immunoSEQ multiplex PCR, and the TCRdb table lists in-frame clones only, not all of them. This table holds about 120,000 clones, 60% to 80% found once. The sequenced sample was PBMCs. Receptors were obtained from a woman between 45 and 65 years old in good health and CMV-seronegative.

This clone appeared once. The V gene is TRBV13, the J gene TRBJ2-1; TRBD2 agrees at 7 bases. Looked up from germline, CDR1 is PRHDT and CDR2 is FYEKMQ (reference sequence). The CDR3 extends over 12 amino acids. With V trimmed by 3 bases and J by 10 bases, 3 bases remained unmatched. CDR3 DNA sequence: TGTGCCAGCAGCTTCACAGCGGGAGAGCAGTTCTTC. It is translated as CASSFTAGEQFF.

This chain uses TRBV4-3 with TRBJ1-1; TRBD1 matches at 7 bases. The ends lost 2 bases at V and 1 base at J; junction bases unmatched: 4. Germline V gene data show CDR1 as LGHNA and CDR2 as YSLEER. The CDR3 sequence is 15 residues long. The CDR3 here is CASSQWTGTNTEAFF. CDR3 coding DNA: TGCGCCAGCAGCCAATGGACAGGAACGAACACTGAAGCTTTCTTT.

This chain links TRBV28 with TRBJ2-1; 12 positions agree with TRBD2. V was pared by 3 bases and J by 6 bases, with 12 bases of the junction left unmatched. The length of the CDR3 is 18 residues. Germline V CDR1 and CDR2: MDHEN, SYDVKM. CDR3 sequence (DNA): TGTGCCAGCAGTTTTGGGAGGTGGGGACTAGCGGGCGTCAATGAGCAGTTCTTC. Protein sequence: CASSFGRWGLAGVNEQFF.

There are a few counts of this clone. The J gene is TRBJ2-3, the V gene TRBV19, with 8 nucleotides matching TRBD2. The CDR3 contains 15 residues. The germline CDR1 and CDR2 sequences are LNHDA and SQIVND (reference sequence). Trimming at V came to 6 bases and at J to 0 bases, leaving 5 bases not matched to a gene. The CDR3 sequence is CASRHPSGSTDTQYF. Here the CDR3 DNA reads TGTGCCAGTAGACATCCTAGCGGGAGCACAGATACGCAGTATTTT.

The chain couples TRBV19 to TRBJ1-5; tentative D call: TRBD1 (5 bases). The V and J ends lost 0 bases and 4 bases respectively, with 7 bases between them. Germline assignment: CDR1 LNHDA and CDR2 SQIVND (reference sequence). The CDR3 contains 14 residues. CDR3: CASSIDGGNQPQHF. The CDR3 region has the DNA TGTGCCAGTAGTATAGATGGGGGGAATCAGCCCCAGCATTTT.

This chain uses TRBV5-4 with TRBJ2-5; 9 positions agree with TRBD2. The CDR3 consists of 15 residues. CDR1 SGHNT and CDR2 YYREEE come from the germline V gene (reference sequence). V trimming: 4 bases; J trimming: 4 bases; junction bases outside the gene matches: 8. Here the CDR3 reads CASSNSGSRGETQYF. In DNA, the CDR3 is TGTGCCAGCAGCAATAGCGGGAGTCGAGGAGAGACCCAGTACTTC.

This clone was seen a handful of times. The J gene is TRBJ2-7, the V gene TRBV11-2, with 14 positions matching TRBD2. Germline V lookup: CDR1 SGHAT, CDR2 FQNNGV. Unmatched junction bases numbered 8, after V lost 5 bases and J lost 2 bases. The CDR3 has 17 residues. CDR3 protein: CASSIGTSGSWTYEQYF. The CDR3 coding sequence is TGTGCCAGCAGCATAGGGACTAGCGGGAGTTGGACCTACGAGCAGTACTTC.

This clone was observed a few times. This chain joins TRBV29-1 and TRBJ1-4; TRBD1 agrees at 7 bases. Germline V lookup: CDR1 SQVTM, CDR2 ANQGSEA. Trimming cost V 7 bases and J 4 bases; bases outside gene matches: 6. This CDR3 has 13 amino acids. The CDR3 loop reads CSAGTEINEKLFF. The CDR3 nucleotides read TGCAGCGCTGGGACAGAAATTAATGAAAAACTGTTTTTT.

This chain's CDR3 is CASSLAIERYIQYF. The CDR3 nucleotides are TGTGCCAGCAGCTTAGCGATCGAGAGGTACATTCAGTACTTC. The chain carries TRBV7-2 and TRBJ2-4; D gene unclear. Trimming removed 0 bases at V and 8 bases at J, with 11 bases between. Germline assignment: CDR1 SGHTA and CDR2 FQGNSA. CDR3 length: 14 residues.